Presented here are 29 T cell receptor beta chains from one specimen sequenced in a study of tissue T cells after allogeneic stem cell transplantation. The time point: mouse harvest day 7 after allogeneic transplant. Each mouse received 10^7 T-cell-depleted marrow cells plus 10^6 splenic CD5+ T cells by tail vein. Assay used: immunoSEQ multiplex PCR; TCRdb lists only in-frame clones, some missing. This table holds 9,000 to 13,000 clones, 35% to 40% found once. Sequenced sample: skin. These receptors were collected from a female BALB/c mouse given C57BL/6 T cells with graft-versus-host disease after an allogeneic hematopoietic cell transplant.

This clone was seen once. The gene names here belong to mouse. The read stops 1 residue short of the end of the CDR3; the missing end is completed from the germline J gene. The chain couples TRBV13-2 to TRBJ2-1; tentatively, D is TRBD2 (7 bases). Trimming shortened V by 0 bases and J by 3 bases, and 10 bases separated the two germline ends. This CDR3 region has 15 residues. The germline CDR1 and CDR2 sequences are NNHNN and SYGAGS (reference sequence). The CDR3 region is CASGDEGGGYAEQFF. The CDR3 DNA, read in part, is TGTGCCAGCGGTGATGAGGGGGGGGGCTATGCTGAGCAGTTC.

With respect to this clone: Gene names denote mouse genes. The CDR3 end lies 1 residue beyond the end of the read and is filled in from the germline J gene. This chain connects TRBV3 to TRBJ1-5; maybe TRBD1 (5 bases). CDR3 length equals 15 residues. In germline, CDR1 is SNHLY, CDR2 FYNGKV (reference sequence). The V end lost 1 base, the J end lost 3 bases, and 10 bases lay between the germline ends. The DNA read from the CDR3 is TGTGCCAGCAGCTTAGAGCAGGGAGGCAACCAGGCTCCGCTT. This sequence encodes CASSLEQGGNQAPL. The full CDR3 sequence reads CASSLEQGGNQAPLF.

Details on this clone: Gene and germline names: mouse. The CDR3 end is not reached by the read, which stops 1 residue before it; the germline J gene fills it in. The V call is TRBV15, the J call TRBJ2-5; the D is unclear. Trimming pared 2 bases from V and 3 bases from J, leaving 3 bases between. The CDR3 length is 12 residues. Germline values: CDR1 SGHND, CDR2 FRSKSL. CDR3 DNA, as far as it was read: TGTGCCAGCAGTTTACAGCAAGACACCCAGTAC. This sequence encodes CASSLQQDTQY. The CDR3, in full, reads CASSLQQDTQYF.

Points on this clone: Gene names and germline match the mouse. CDR3 protein: CTCSAAGLGGRLEQYF. The DNA read from the CDR3 is TGCACCTGCAGTGCAGCGGGACTGGGGGGGCGCCTTGAACAGTAC. This chain uses TRBV1 with TRBJ2-7, with 14 positions matching TRBD2. The read ends 1 residue early relative to the CDR3; the germline J gene fills the gap. The CDR3 consists of 16 residues. CDR1 is NSQYPW and CDR2 is LRSPGD in the germline V gene (reference sequence). The ends lost 1 base at V and 6 bases at J; junction bases unmatched: 5.

This clone ranks as medium-sized (0.01 to 0.1%). Gene names are the mouse ones. Read coverage stops 1 residue before the CDR3 terminus; the germline J gene supplies the remainder. Different DNA sequences within this sample yield the same CDR3. This chain links TRBV1 with TRBJ2-3; 7 bases map to TRBD1. Germline trimming cut 3 bases from V and 1 base from J; bases unmatched to any gene: 1. Germline V CDR1 and CDR2: NSQYPW, LRSPGD (reference sequence). The CDR3 runs to 14 residues. Incomplete CDR3 DNA: TGCACCTGCAGTGCCGGGACAGGTGCAGAAACGCTGTAT. It encodes CTCSAGTGAETLY. The CDR3 as a whole reads CTCSAGTGAETLYF.

For this clone: Any gene name here is a mouse gene name. The read ends 1 residue shy of where the CDR3 ends; the end is completed using the germline J gene. This sample includes further DNA sequences coding for the same CDR3. The chain is built from TRBV26 and TRBJ1-6; D unclear. TRBJ1-6 is flagged as an ORF with uncertain function. From germline, CDR1 is KGHPV and CDR2 FQNQEV (reference sequence). This CDR3 is 12 amino acids long. V lost 3 bases, J lost 3 bases, and 0 bases lay in between. Incomplete CDR3 DNA: TGTGCCAGCAGTCTCTATAATTCGCCCCTCTAC. Its translation: CASSLYNSPLY. The full CDR3 protein is CASSLYNSPLYF.

Regarding this clone: Germline and genes here are mouse. The read is 1 residue too short to cover the CDR3 end, so that end is filled in from the germline J gene. V and J are TRBV2 and TRBJ1-4; 9 nucleotides align to TRBD1. This CDR3 is 12 amino acids long. Germline V gene sequence: CDR1 LGHNA, CDR2 YSYQKL. CDR3 loop: CGTGTGSERLFF. The CDR3 bases that were read are TGTGGGACCGGGACAGGGTCCGAAAGATTATTT. Full variable domain (remainder filled in from reference TRBV2 and TRBJ1-4): DPKIIQKPKYLVAVTGSEKILICEQYLGHNAMYWYRQSAKKPLEFMFSYSYQKLMDNQTASSRFQPQSSKKNHLDLQITALKPDDSATYFCGTGTGSERLFFGHGTKLSVL.

This clone was recorded a few times. The gene names given are mouse names. The CDR3 end lies 1 residue beyond the end of the read and is filled in from the germline J gene. V usage is TRBV26 and J usage is TRBJ1-1; 11 bases match TRBD1. V shed 5 bases and J 8 bases; nucleotides not matched to a gene: 4. CDR3 length equals 13 residues. Germline V gives CDR1 KGHPV, CDR2 FQNQEV (reference sequence). CDR3 DNA, as far as it was read: TGTGCCAGCAGTAGGACAGGGGGCGCGGAAGTCTTC. This translates into CASSRTGGAEVF. The whole CDR3 sequence is CASSRTGGAEVFF.

By share, this clone ranks as medium-sized (0.01 to 0.1%). The genes and germline here are from mouse. The sequenced fragment ends 1 residue before the CDR3 boundary, so the rest is inferred from the germline J gene. V usage is TRBV23 and J usage is TRBJ2-5; TRBD1 is taken as the D call from the table, unchecked against the DNA. The germline gives CDR1 KGHTA, CDR2 FQNQQP. This CDR3 comprises 14 residues. CDR3 DNA, as far as it was read: TGCTCCAGCAGTCCGACAGGGGGTCTTGACACCCAGTAC. Translated: CSSSPTGGLDTQY. In full, the CDR3 reads CSSSPTGGLDTQYF. The entire variable domain, with the rest obtained from reference TRBV23 and TRBJ2-5, is as follows: DAAVTQKPRYLIKMKGQEAEMKCIPEKGHTAVFWYQQKQSKELKFLIYFQNQQPLDQIDMVKERFSAVCPSSSLCSLGIRTCEAEDSALYLCSSSPTGGLDTQYFGPGTRLLVL.

Comments on this clone: Gene labels here are mouse ones. The CDR3 is cut off 1 residue early in the read; its end comes from the germline J gene. The V call is TRBV16, the J call TRBJ1-4, with no clear D. The germline CDR1 and CDR2 sequences are SGHSA and FRNQAP. Trimming shortened V by 1 base and J by 5 bases, and 5 bases separated the two germline ends. This CDR3 is built from 13 residues. CDR3 sequence reads: CASSLGGNERLFF. The part of the CDR3 DNA that was read is TGTGCAAGCAGCTTAGGGGGAAACGAAAGATTATTT.

This clone is medium-sized by share. Germline and genes: mouse. CDR3 bases read: TGTGCCAGCACCCGGGACTGGGGGAACACCGGGCAGCTCTAC. Translating gives CASTRDWGNTGQLY. The full CDR3 sequence reads CASTRDWGNTGQLYF. The chain joins TRBV19 to TRBJ2-2, with TRBD2 matching over 11 bases. The read is 1 residue too short to cover the CDR3 end, so that end is filled in from the germline J gene. Germline lookup yields CDR1 FNHDT and CDR2 SITEND (reference sequence). The CDR3 is 15 residues long. Unmatched junction bases numbered 3, after V lost 6 bases and J lost 2 bases.

By share of the sample, this clone is medium-sized. Gene names denote mouse genes. The part of the CDR3 DNA that was read is TGCTCCAGCAGTCAATACTGGGGGGGCGGGTATGCTGAGCAGTTC. Amino acid sequence: CSSSQYWGGGYAEQF. In full, the CDR3 reads CSSSQYWGGGYAEQFF. The genes are TRBV23 and TRBJ2-1; TRBD2 is the table's D call and was not checked against the DNA. Coverage ceases 1 residue before the CDR3 finishes, and the germline J gene fills in the end. CDR3 size: 16 residues. The germline V gene encodes CDR1 KGHTA and CDR2 FQNQQP.

This clone was observed a single time. Gene names and germline match the mouse. Other DNA sequences in the sample encode the same CDR3. The CDR3 bases that were read are TGTGCCAGCAGTCTGCAAGACACCCAGTAC. Protein sequence: CASSLQDTQY. The full-length CDR3 reads as CASSLQDTQYF. This chain joins TRBV26 and TRBJ2-5; D unresolved. The sequence runs out 1 residue before the end of the CDR3; the remainder is reconstructed from the germline J gene. Germline assignment: CDR1 KGHPV and CDR2 FQNQEV (reference sequence). Trimming pared 2 bases from V and 3 bases from J, leaving 0 bases between. This CDR3 has 11 amino acids.

This clone was seen more than once but under ten times. The genes are named according to mouse. The CDR3 end is not reached by the read, which stops 1 residue before it; the germline J gene fills it in. This chain uses TRBV13-1 with TRBJ2-7, with 10 bases identical to TRBD2. This CDR3 region has 13 residues. After removal of 4 bases from V and 4 bases from J, the junction contained 2 bases not matched to a gene. Per germline, CDR1 NSHNY and CDR2 SYGAGN. The CDR3 protein is CASSPGLGYEQYF. CDR3 bases read: TGTGCCAGCAGTCCGGGACTGGGGTATGAACAGTAC.

Comment on this clone: Here the gene names and germline are mouse. The read falls 1 residue short of the CDR3 end, and the missing part is taken from the germline J gene. The chain uses TRBV19 and TRBJ2-4, with D possibly being TRBD1 (6 bases). V was clipped by 4 bases and J by 0 bases, with 9 bases between them. Germline CDR1 is FNHDT and CDR2 is SITEND (reference sequence). The CDR3 spans 14 residues. The CDR3 bases that were read are TGTGCCAGCAGTCCCGGGACAAGTCAAAACACCTTGTAC. Its protein product is CASSPGTSQNTLY. The whole CDR3 reads CASSPGTSQNTLYF.

Details on this clone: The listed genes are named as in mouse. From the germline J gene comes the end of the CDR3, since the read stops 1 residue before it. Other DNA sequences in the same sample also yield this CDR3. The V call is TRBV3, the J call TRBJ1-2; TRBD1 matches at 7 bases. Germline V lookup: CDR1 SNHLY, CDR2 FYNGKV (reference sequence). V shed 5 bases, J shed 0 bases, and the junction held 3 bases outside the gene matches. The CDR3 is 14 amino acids. The CDR3 here is CASSRDRTNSDYTF. The covered CDR3 bases are TGTGCCAGCAGCCGGGACAGAACAAACTCCGACTACACC. Combining the CDR3 with reference TRBV3 and TRBJ1-2 gives the whole variable domain GPKVLQIPSHQIIDMGQMVTLNCDPVSNHLYFYWYKQILGQQMEFLVNFYNGKVMEKSKLFKDQFSVERPDGSYFTLKIQPTALEDSAVYFCASSRDRTNSDYTFGSGTRLLVI.

With respect to this clone: Any gene name here is a mouse gene name. Read data end 1 residue before the CDR3 end; the end is taken from the germline J gene. The chain links TRBV26 to TRBJ2-5; 8 bases line up with TRBD2. This CDR3 is built from 15 residues. Germline V gene lookup returns CDR1 KGHPV and CDR2 FQNQEV (reference sequence). The trim removed 0 bases at V and 6 bases at J, leaving 5 bases unmatched. The CDR3 loop reads CASSLSGGAPDTQYF. CDR3 DNA (partial): TGTGCCAGCAGTCTGTCCGGGGGGGCGCCTGACACCCAGTAC.

Comment on this clone: Gene names and germline match the mouse. The CDR3 goes on 1 residue after the read ends, and that part is filled in from the germline J gene. The chain employs TRBV15 and TRBJ2-1, with no clear D. Germline V gene lookup returns CDR1 SGHND and CDR2 FRSKSL. This CDR3 is built from 13 residues. The V gene lost 6 bases and the J gene lost 1 base, with 7 bases spanning the gap. The part of the CDR3 DNA that was read is TGTGCCAGCAGGACATCGAACTATGCTGAGCAGTTC. Translation: CASRTSNYAEQF. The CDR3, in full, reads CASRTSNYAEQFF.

This clone was observed a few times. Gene names are the mouse ones. The read gets to within 1 residue of the CDR3 end, and the germline J gene fills in the rest. This rearrangement joins TRBV23 to TRBJ2-4; the table gives TRBD1 as D, unverified against the DNA. In germline, CDR1 is KGHTA, CDR2 FQNQQP. The CDR3 sequence is 13 residues long. The CDR3 loop reads CSSSQLQGGTLYF. The covered CDR3 bases are TGCTCCAGCAGTCAATTACAGGGCGGCACCTTGTAC. Complete variable domain (other parts from reference TRBV23 and TRBJ2-4): DAAVTQKPRYLIKMKGQEAEMKCIPEKGHTAVFWYQQKQSKELKFLIYFQNQQPLDQIDMVKERFSAVCPSSSLCSLGIRTCEAEDSALYLCSSSQLQGGTLYFGAGTRLSVL.

With respect to this clone: The genes and germline here are from mouse. The CDR3 end is not reached by the read, which stops 1 residue before it; the germline J gene fills it in. V is TRBV19 and J is TRBJ2-1, with 9 positions matching TRBD2. This CDR3 comprises 14 residues. Trimming took 1 base from V and 7 from J; bases not matched to a gene: 3. Germline CDR1 and CDR2: FNHDT and SITEND (reference sequence). CDR3 DNA, as far as it was read: TGTGCCAGCAGTATAACTGGGGGGCACGCTGAGCAGTTC. This sequence encodes CASSITGGHAEQF. The full CDR3 protein reads CASSITGGHAEQFF.

This clone appeared a few times. Mouse names are used for the genes. The read ends 1 residue early relative to the CDR3; the germline J gene fills the gap. The chain links TRBV3 to TRBJ2-7, with 10 bases lining up with TRBD1. CDR3 length: 14 residues. V was pared by 5 bases and J by 0 bases, with 1 base of the junction left unmatched. Germline V gene data show CDR1 as SNHLY and CDR2 as FYNGKV (reference sequence). The sequenced CDR3 bases are TGTGCCAGCAGCCGGACAGGGGGCTCCTATGAACAGTAC. Encoded protein: CASSRTGGSYEQY. The entire CDR3 reads CASSRTGGSYEQYF.

Details on this clone: Mouse gene names and germline throughout. The read finishes 1 residue shy of the CDR3 end, and the germline J gene is used to complete it. This chain uses TRBV1 with TRBJ2-4; tentative D call: TRBD1 (5 bases). The CDR3 totals 14 residues. Trimming left V 4 bases short and J 2 bases short, with 10 bases between. Germline V gives CDR1 NSQYPW, CDR2 LRSPGD (reference sequence). The sequenced CDR3 bases are TGCACCTGCAGTGTGGGAGGGGATCAAAACACCTTGTAC. This translates into CTCSVGGDQNTLY. The CDR3, in full, reads CTCSVGGDQNTLYF.

Comments on this clone: Gene labels here are mouse ones. The read ends 1 residue before the CDR3 terminus; that terminus is restored from the germline J gene. This rearrangement joins TRBV23 to TRBJ2-4. CDR1 and CDR2 from the germline V gene are KGHTA and FQNQQP. The CDR3 is made up of 14 amino acids. CDR3 residues: CSSSLRDGQNTLYF. CDR3 DNA, as far as it was read: TGCTCCAGCAGCCTACGGGACGGGCAAAACACCTTGTAC.

By share, this clone ranks as medium-sized (0.01 to 0.1%). Gene names and germline refer to mouse. The read halts 1 residue ahead of the CDR3 end, with the missing end drawn from the germline J gene. V usage is TRBV24 and J usage is TRBJ2-3, with unresolved D. The ends were cut back, 0 bases at V and 2 bases at J, with 9 bases in the middle. CDR3 length equals 15 residues. CDR1 and CDR2 (germline): KGHTA, FRNEEI. The CDR3 spells CASSLYTHSAETLYF. CDR3 DNA, as far as it was read: TGTGCCAGCAGTCTGTATACACACTCTGCAGAAACGCTGTAT.

This clone is termed medium-sized. Here the gene names and germline are mouse. The sequenced fragment ends 1 residue before the CDR3 boundary, so the rest is inferred from the germline J gene. V usage is TRBV13-2 and J usage is TRBJ2-4, with 11 bases matching TRBD2. There are 14 residues in the CDR3. Trimming removed 5 bases from V and 2 bases from J; junction bases left unmatched: 1. Germline CDR1 is NNHNN and CDR2 is SYGAGS (reference sequence). Here the CDR3 reads CASGGLGVQNTLYF. CDR3 bases read: TGTGCCAGCGGGGGACTGGGGGTTCAAAACACCTTGTAC.

To note about this clone: The gene symbols are mouse symbols. The CDR3 end is not reached by the read, which stops 1 residue before it; the germline J gene fills it in. The V call is TRBV31, the J call TRBJ2-4; 11 bases match TRBD2. After removal of 6 bases from V and 3 bases from J, the junction contained 2 bases not matched to a gene. Germline CDR1 and CDR2: GKSSPN and SITVG. This CDR3 spans 13 amino acids. This CDR3 reads CACRTGGQNTLYF. Incomplete CDR3 DNA: TGTGCCTGCCGGACTGGGGGGCAAAACACCTTGTAC.

A note on this clone: Mouse gene names apply. The read ends 1 residue shy of where the CDR3 ends; the end is completed using the germline J gene. The rearrangement uses TRBV23 and TRBJ2-5; the table's D call TRBD2 went unverified against the DNA. Germline-derived CDR1 and CDR2 are KGHTA and FQNQQP. The CDR3 covers 16 residues. CDR3 DNA (partial): TGCTCCAGCAGCCAAGACTGGGGGGGTAACCAAGACACCCAGTAC. It encodes CSSSQDWGGNQDTQY. The full CDR3 sequence reads CSSSQDWGGNQDTQYF.

As concerns this clone: Gene labels here are mouse ones. The read stops 1 residue short of the end of the CDR3; the missing end is completed from the germline J gene. The rearrangement links TRBV4 to TRBJ2-4; D is uncertain. CDR3 size: 13 residues. V was shortened by 3 bases and J by 2 bases, with 6 bases between the two germline ends. Germline CDR1 and CDR2: LGHDT and YNNKQL (reference sequence). The part of the CDR3 DNA that was read is TGTGCCAGCAGCTATGGGCTTCAAAACACCTTGTAC. This codes for CASSYGLQNTLY. The complete CDR3 sequence is CASSYGLQNTLYF.

On this clone: The gene names here belong to mouse. The read comes to an end 1 residue before the CDR3 does, leaving the germline J gene to fill in the end. The rearrangement joins TRBV26 to TRBJ2-3, with D tentatively TRBD2 (6 bases). The V and J ends lost 4 bases and 0 bases respectively, with 8 bases between them. Germline CDR1 reads KGHPV; CDR2 reads FQNQEV (reference sequence). The CDR3 is 14 residues long. CDR3 amino acids: CASSRGVSAETLYF. The covered CDR3 bases are TGTGCCAGCAGTCGGGGGGTTAGTGCAGAAACGCTGTAT.